The sequence of this T cell receptor (beta chain) was determined in a study of shared clonotypes between healthy human individuals. The overall study: Donors were a couple of women and three men aged 18 to 49. Overall study findings and caveats: Only a few donors were included, so the genetic and exposure-history diversity represented was limited.

Germline assignment: CDR1 SGHTA and CDR2 FQGNSA. The CDR3 is 16 amino acids. V was trimmed by 1 base and J by 1 base, leaving 13 bases between them. It was across several immunoSEQ plates that each subset's genomic DNA was evenly split. Sequencing used immunoSEQ multiplex PCR; TCRdb keeps in-frame clones, though not all of them. The table includes around 700,000 clones, less than 80% detected once. Note on this clone: What it binds is unknown.

The chain employs TRBV7-2 and TRBJ1-1, with TRBD1 as a possible D gene (6 bases). The sequencing sample was made of memory CD4+ T cells sorted from blood. Subset of the sample: CD45RA-negative fraction. This clonotype was obtained from a woman between 25 and 40 years old in good health. The CDR3 DNA is TGTGCCAGCAGCTTAGAACGTTACAGGGCGAACACTGAAGCTTTCTTT. This translates into CASSLERYRANTEAFF.